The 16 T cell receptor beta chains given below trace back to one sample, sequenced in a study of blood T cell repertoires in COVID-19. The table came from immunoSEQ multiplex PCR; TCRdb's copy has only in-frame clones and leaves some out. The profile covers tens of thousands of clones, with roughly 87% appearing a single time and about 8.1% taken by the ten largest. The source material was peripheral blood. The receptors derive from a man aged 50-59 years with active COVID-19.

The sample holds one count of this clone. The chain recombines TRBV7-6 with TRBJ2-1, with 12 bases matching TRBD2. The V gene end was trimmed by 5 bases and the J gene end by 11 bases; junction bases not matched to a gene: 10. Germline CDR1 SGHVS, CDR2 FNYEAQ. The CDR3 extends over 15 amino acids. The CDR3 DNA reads TGTGCCAGCAGCCTTAGACTAGCGGGGGACGCCAAGCAGTTCTTC. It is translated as CASSLRLAGDAKQFF.

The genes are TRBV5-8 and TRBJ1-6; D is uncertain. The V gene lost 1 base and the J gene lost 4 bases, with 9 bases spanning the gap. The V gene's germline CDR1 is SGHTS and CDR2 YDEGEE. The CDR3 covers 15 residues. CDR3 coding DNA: TGTGCCAGCAGCTTGTATGACACGTATAATTCACCCCTCCACTTT. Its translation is CASSLYDTYNSPLHF.

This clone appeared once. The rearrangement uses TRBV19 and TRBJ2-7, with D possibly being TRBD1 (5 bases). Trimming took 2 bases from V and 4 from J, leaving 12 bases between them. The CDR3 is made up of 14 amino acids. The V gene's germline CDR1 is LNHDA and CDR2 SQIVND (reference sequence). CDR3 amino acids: CASSIRLDKYEQYF. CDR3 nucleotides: TGTGCCAGTAGTATAAGATTGGACAAGTACGAGCAGTACTTC. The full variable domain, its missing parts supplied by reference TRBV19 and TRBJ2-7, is DGGITQSPKYLFRKEGQNVTLSCEQNLNHDAMYWYRQDPGQGLRLIYYSQIVNDFQKGDIAEGYSVSREKKESFPLTVTSAQKNPTAFYLCASSIRLDKYEQYFGPGTRLTVT.

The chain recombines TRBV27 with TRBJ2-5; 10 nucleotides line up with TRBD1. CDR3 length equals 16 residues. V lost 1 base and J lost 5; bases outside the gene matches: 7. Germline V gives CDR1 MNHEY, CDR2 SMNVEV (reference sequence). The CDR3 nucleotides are TGTGCCAGCAGTTTATATGGGGACAGGGGTCGGGAGACCCAGTACTTC. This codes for CASSLYGDRGRETQYF.

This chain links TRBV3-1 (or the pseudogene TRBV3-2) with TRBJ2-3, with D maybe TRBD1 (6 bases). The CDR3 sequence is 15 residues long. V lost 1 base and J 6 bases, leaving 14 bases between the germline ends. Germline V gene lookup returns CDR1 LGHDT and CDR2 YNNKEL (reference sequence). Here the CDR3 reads CASSQAWTVRDTQYF. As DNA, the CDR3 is TGTGCCAGCAGCCAAGCCTGGACAGTCCGGGATACGCAGTATTTT.

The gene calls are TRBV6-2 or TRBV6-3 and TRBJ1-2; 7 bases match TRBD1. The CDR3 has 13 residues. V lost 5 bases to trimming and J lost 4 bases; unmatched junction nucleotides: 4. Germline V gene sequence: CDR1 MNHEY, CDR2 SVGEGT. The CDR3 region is CASSDGQVYGYTF. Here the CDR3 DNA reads TGTGCCAGCAGTGATGGACAGGTCTATGGCTACACCTTC.

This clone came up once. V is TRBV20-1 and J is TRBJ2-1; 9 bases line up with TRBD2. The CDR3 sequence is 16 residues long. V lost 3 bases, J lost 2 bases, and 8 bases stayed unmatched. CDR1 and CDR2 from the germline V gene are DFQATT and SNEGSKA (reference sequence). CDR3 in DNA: TGCAGTGCTAGTCTATCCCGACTAGCGGCCTACAATGAGCAGTTCTTC. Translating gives CSASLSRLAAYNEQFF.

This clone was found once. As DNA, the CDR3 is TGTGCCAGCAGCGTTTGGGGGGGAACCTACAATGAGCAGTTCTTC. This translates into CASSVWGGTYNEQFF. J is TRBJ2-1 and V is TRBV9; the match to TRBD2 covers 7 bases. Germline assignment: CDR1 SGDLS and CDR2 YYNGEE. The CDR3 runs 15 residues. After removal of 2 bases from V and 2 bases from J, the junction contained 4 bases not matched to a gene.

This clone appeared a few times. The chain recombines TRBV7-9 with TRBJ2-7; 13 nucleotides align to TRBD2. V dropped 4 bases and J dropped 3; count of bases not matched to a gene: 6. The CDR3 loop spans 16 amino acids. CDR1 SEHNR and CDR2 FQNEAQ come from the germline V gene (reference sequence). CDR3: CASSSTSGGVNYEQYF. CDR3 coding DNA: TGTGCCAGCAGCTCTACTAGCGGGGGGGTTAACTACGAGCAGTACTTC.

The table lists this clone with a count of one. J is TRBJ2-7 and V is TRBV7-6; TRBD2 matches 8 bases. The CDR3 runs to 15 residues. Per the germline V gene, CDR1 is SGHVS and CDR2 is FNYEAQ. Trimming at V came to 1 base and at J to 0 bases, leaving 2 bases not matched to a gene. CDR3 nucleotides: TGTGCCAGCAGCTTAGGCAGCGGGGGCTCCTACGAGCAGTACTTC. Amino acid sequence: CASSLGSGGSYEQYF.

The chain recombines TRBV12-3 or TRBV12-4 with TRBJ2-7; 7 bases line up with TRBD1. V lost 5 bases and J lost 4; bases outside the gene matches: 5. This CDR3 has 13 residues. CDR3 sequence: CASSPTGRYEQYF. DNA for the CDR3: TGTGCCAGCAGTCCGACAGGGCGTTACGAGCAGTACTTC.

CDR3 bases: TGTGCCAGCCGGGAACGGGCGGGTACGAAGTTCTTC. This translates into CASRERAGTKFF. The V and J genes are TRBV2 and TRBJ2-1, with TRBD2 as a possible D gene (5 bases). Germline V lookup: CDR1 SNHLY, CDR2 FYNNEI. This CDR3 is 12 amino acids long. V was clipped by 8 bases and J by 14 bases, with 19 bases between them.

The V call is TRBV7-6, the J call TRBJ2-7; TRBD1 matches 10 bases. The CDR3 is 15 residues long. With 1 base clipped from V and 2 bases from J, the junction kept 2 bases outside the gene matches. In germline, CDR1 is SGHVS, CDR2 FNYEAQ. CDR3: CASSLVGTGAYEQYF. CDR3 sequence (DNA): TGTGCCAGCAGCTTAGTTGGGACAGGGGCCTACGAGCAGTACTTC. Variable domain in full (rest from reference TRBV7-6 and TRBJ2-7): GAGVSQSPRYKVTKRGQDVALRCDPISGHVSLYWYRQALGQGPEFLTYFNYEAQQDKSGLPNDRFSAERPEGSISTLTIQRTEQRDSAMYRCASSLVGTGAYEQYFGPGTRLTVT.

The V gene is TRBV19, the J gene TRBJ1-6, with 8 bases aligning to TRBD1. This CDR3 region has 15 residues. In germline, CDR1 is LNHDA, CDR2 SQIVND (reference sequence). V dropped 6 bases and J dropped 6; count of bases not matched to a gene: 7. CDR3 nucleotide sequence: TGTGCCAGTAGCCAACAGGGGGTCGGTAATTCACCCCTCCACTTT. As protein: CASSQQGVGNSPLHF.

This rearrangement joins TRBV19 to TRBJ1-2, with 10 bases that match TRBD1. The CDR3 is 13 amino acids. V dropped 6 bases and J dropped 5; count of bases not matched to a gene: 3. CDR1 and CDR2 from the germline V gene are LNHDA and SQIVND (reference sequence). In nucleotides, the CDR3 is TGTGCCAGTAGGGACAGGGGGGGTTATGGCTACACCTTC. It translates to CASRDRGGYGYTF.

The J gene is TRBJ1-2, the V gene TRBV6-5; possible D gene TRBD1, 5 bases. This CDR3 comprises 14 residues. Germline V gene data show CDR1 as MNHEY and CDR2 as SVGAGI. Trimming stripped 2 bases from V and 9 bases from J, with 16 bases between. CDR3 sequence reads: CASSYRDSAPRYTF. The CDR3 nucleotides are TGTGCCAGCAGTTACCGCGACAGCGCGCCTCGCTACACCTTC.